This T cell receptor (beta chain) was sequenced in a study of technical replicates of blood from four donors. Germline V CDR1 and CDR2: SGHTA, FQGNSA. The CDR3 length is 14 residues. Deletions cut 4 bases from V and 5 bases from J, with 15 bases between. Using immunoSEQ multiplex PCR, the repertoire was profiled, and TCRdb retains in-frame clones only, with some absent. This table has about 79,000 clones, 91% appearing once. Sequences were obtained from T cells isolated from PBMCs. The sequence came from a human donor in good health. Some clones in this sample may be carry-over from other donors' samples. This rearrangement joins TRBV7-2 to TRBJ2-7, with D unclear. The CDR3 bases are TGTGCCAGCAGCTCCTTCGACAAGCACCACGAGCAGTACTTC. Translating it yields CASSSFDKHHEQYF. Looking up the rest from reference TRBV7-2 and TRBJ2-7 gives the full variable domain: GAGVSQSPSNKVTEKGKDVELRCDPISGHTALYWYRQSLGQGLEFLIYFQGNSAPDKSGLPSDRFSAERTGGSVSTLTIQRTQQEDSAVYLCASSSFDKHHEQYFGPGTRLTVT.